This entry is about one T cell receptor beta chain. The V and J ends lost 0 bases and 7 bases respectively, with 13 bases between them. The CDR3 is made up of 15 amino acids. CDR1 is SGHDN and CDR2 is FVKESK in the germline V gene. Sequencing used immunoSEQ multiplex PCR; TCRdb keeps in-frame clones, though not all of them. The sample lists around 76,000 clones, over 80% occurring once. These data come from a study of radiation and T cells in renal cell carcinoma. Time point given: blood 2 weeks post-SBRT. The treatment denotes: 15 Gy SBRT to primary tumor, nephrectomy 4 weeks later. The clonotype comes from a man between 60 and 70 years old with renal cell carcinoma. V gene TRBV14 combines with J gene TRBJ2-4; D is ambiguous. Sequences were derived from blood, sampled from a patient whose treatment included radiotherapy and nephrectomy. CDR3: CASSQELGPRNIQYF. For the CDR3, the DNA is TGTGCCAGCAGCCAAGAATTAGGTCCACGGAACATTCAGTACTTC.